This is a list of T cell receptor beta chains from one sample in a study of T cell responses to AZD1222 COVID-19 vaccine. Assay: immunoSEQ multiplex PCR; the TCRdb copy retains only in-frame clones and omits some. Altogether some 150,000 clones are present, roughly 85% being singletons, with the ten largest covering 6.5% to 8.5%. This material consisted of peripheral blood, taken 28 days after the second dose of the MenACWY control vaccine. These receptors were taken from an adult who received the MenACWY meningococcal vaccine as a control. CDR3s include the opening cysteine and the closing phenylalanine or tryptophan. D genes are given only for firm matches. Not all rows give a size; the values are once, few, many and, for expanded clones, a class.

CDR3aa: CASTEWGMDEKLFF
abundance: NA
j_gene: TRBJ1-4
d_gene: NA
len: 14
v_gene: TRBV6-5

CDR3aa: CASSPGRNYNEQFF
abundance: NA
j_gene: TRBJ2-1
d_gene: NA
len: 14
v_gene: TRBV11-3

CDR3aa: CATSDLQGADYGYTF
abundance: NA
j_gene: TRBJ1-2
d_gene: TRBD1
len: 15
v_gene: TRBV24-1

CDR3aa: CASSPDRGLVYGYTF
abundance: NA
j_gene: TRBJ1-2
d_gene: TRBD1
len: 15
v_gene: TRBV5-1

CDR3aa: CASSVAGSGSLNEQFF
abundance: medium-sized
j_gene: TRBJ2-1
d_gene: TRBD2
len: 16
v_gene: TRBV9

CDR3aa: CASSRAATNEKLFF
abundance: NA
j_gene: TRBJ1-4
d_gene: NA
len: 14
v_gene: TRBV19

CDR3aa: CASSPGGDSPLHF
abundance: few
j_gene: TRBJ1-6
d_gene: NA
len: 13
v_gene: TRBV18

CDR3aa: CASSDGPLAGYTF
abundance: NA
j_gene: TRBJ1-2
d_gene: NA
len: 13
v_gene: TRBV6-4

CDR3aa: CASSIGGGYTEAFF
abundance: once
j_gene: TRBJ1-1
d_gene: NA
len: 14
v_gene: TRBV19

CDR3aa: CSATGDYGYTF
abundance: NA
j_gene: TRBJ1-2
d_gene: TRBD1
len: 11
v_gene: TRBV20-1

CDR3aa: CASSWGDYLYEQYF
abundance: NA
j_gene: TRBJ2-7
d_gene: TRBD2
len: 14
v_gene: TRBV7-2

CDR3aa: CASSGFPGRTSRSNQPQHF
abundance: NA
j_gene: TRBJ1-5
d_gene: NA
len: 19
v_gene: TRBV7-2

CDR3aa: CASSVTSASYEQYF
abundance: NA
j_gene: TRBJ2-7
d_gene: TRBD2
len: 14
v_gene: TRBV9

CDR3aa: CASSKAGGPKQNRNEKLFF
abundance: few
j_gene: TRBJ1-4
d_gene: NA
len: 19
v_gene: TRBV21-1

CDR3aa: CASSLAGGVEQYF
abundance: NA
j_gene: TRBJ2-7
d_gene: NA
len: 13
v_gene: TRBV6-5

CDR3aa: CASSVETGTGGETQYF
abundance: NA
j_gene: TRBJ2-5
d_gene: TRBD1
len: 16
v_gene: TRBV9

CDR3aa: CASSLNVRGSGEQYF
abundance: NA
j_gene: TRBJ2-7
d_gene: TRBD2
len: 15
v_gene: TRBV7-2

CDR3aa: CASSDGHSGNTIYF
abundance: once
j_gene: TRBJ1-3
d_gene: NA
len: 14
v_gene: TRBV2

CDR3aa: CATWGDEKLFF
abundance: few
j_gene: TRBJ1-4
d_gene: NA
len: 11
v_gene: TRBV10-3